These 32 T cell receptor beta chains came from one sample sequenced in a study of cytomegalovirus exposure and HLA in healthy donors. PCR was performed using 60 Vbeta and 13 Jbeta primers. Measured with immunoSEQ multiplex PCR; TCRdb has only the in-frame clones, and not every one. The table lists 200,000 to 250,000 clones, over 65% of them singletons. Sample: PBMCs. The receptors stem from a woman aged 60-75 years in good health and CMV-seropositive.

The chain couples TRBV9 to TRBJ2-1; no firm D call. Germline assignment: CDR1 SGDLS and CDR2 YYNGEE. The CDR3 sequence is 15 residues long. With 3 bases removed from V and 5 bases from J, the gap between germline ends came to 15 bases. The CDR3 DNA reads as TGTGCCAGCAGCGCCGACCTACTAAACAACAATGAGCAGTTCTTC. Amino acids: CASSADLLNNNEQFF.

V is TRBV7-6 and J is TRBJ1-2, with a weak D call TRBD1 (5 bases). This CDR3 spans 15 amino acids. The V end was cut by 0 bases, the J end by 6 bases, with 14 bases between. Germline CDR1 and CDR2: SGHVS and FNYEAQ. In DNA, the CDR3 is TGTGCCAGCAGCTTAGCGGGGCAGGATATCCATGGCTACACCTTC. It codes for CASSLAGQDIHGYTF.

In DNA, the CDR3 is TGTGCCAGCAGCGCCAGGGTCGATGAGCAGTTCTTC. Encoded protein: CASSARVDEQFF. The gene calls are TRBV7-2 and TRBJ2-1, with D perhaps matching TRBD1 (5 bases). Trimming took off 5 bases at V and 8 bases at J, with 10 bases between the two ends. There are 12 residues in the CDR3. The germline CDR1 and CDR2 sequences are SGHTA and FQGNSA. Full variable domain (rest looked up from reference TRBV7-2 and TRBJ2-1): GAGVSQSPSNKVTEKGKDVELRCDPISGHTALYWYRQSLGQGLEFLIYFQGNSAPDKSGLPSDRFSAERTGGSVSTLTIQRTQQEDSAVYLCASSARVDEQFFGPGTRLTVL.

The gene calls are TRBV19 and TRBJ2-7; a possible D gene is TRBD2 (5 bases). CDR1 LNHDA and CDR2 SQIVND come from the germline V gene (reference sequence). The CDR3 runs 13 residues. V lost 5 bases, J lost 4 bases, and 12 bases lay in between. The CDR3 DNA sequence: TGTGCCAGTAGTTCCTGGGCGGGTTACGAGCAGTACTTC. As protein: CASSSWAGYEQYF.

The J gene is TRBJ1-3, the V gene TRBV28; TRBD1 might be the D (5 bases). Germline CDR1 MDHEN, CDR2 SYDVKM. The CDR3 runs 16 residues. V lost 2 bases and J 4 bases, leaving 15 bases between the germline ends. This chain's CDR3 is CASSLPPGHSGNTIYF. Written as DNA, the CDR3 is TGTGCCAGCAGTTTACCCCCCGGACATTCAGGAAACACCATATATTTT.

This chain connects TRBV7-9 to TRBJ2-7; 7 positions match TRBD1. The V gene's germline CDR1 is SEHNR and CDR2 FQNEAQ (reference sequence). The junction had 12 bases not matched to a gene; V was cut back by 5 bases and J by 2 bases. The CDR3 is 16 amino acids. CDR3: CASSARGTVGAYEQYF. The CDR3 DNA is TGTGCCAGCAGCGCGCGTGGGACAGTGGGAGCCTACGAGCAGTACTTC.

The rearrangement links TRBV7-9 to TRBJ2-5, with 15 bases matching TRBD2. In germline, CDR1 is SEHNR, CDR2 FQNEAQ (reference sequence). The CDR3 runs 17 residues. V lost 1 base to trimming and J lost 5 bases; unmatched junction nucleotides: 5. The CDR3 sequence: CASSLGTSGRGMETQYF. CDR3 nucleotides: TGTGCCAGCAGCTTAGGGACTAGCGGGAGGGGGATGGAGACCCAGTACTTC.

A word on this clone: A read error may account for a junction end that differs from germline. CDR3 residues: CSSSATGFIYEQYF. In DNA form, the CDR3 reads TGTTCCAGCAGCGCCACAGGGTTCATCTACGAGCAGTACTTC. The V gene is TRBV7-9, the J gene TRBJ2-7; D is perhaps TRBD1 (6 bases). Germline CDR1 SEHNR, CDR2 FQNEAQ (reference sequence). The length of the CDR3 is 14 residues.

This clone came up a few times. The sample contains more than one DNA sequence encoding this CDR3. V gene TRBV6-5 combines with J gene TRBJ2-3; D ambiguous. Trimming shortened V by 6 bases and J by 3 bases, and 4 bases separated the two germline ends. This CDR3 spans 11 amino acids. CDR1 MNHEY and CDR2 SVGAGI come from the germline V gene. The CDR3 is CASRATDTQYF. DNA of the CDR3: TGTGCCAGCAGGGCAACAGATACGCAGTATTTT.

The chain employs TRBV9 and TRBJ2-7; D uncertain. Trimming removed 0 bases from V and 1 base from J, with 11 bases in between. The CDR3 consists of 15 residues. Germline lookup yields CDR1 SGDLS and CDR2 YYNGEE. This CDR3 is CASSVGVTQSYEQYF. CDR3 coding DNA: TGTGCCAGCAGCGTAGGCGTGACACAATCCTACGAGCAGTACTTC.

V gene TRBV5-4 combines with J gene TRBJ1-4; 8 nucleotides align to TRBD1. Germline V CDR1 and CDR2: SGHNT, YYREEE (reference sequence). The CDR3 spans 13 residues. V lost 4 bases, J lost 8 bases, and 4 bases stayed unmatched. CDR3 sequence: CASSVDRDEKLFF. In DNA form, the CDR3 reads TGTGCCAGCAGCGTGGACAGGGACGAAAAACTGTTTTTT.

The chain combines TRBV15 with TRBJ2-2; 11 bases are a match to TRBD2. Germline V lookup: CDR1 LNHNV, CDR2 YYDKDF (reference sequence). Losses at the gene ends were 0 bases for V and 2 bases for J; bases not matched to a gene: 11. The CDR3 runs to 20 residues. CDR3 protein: CATSRDRSSGGLFNTGELFF. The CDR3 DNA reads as TGTGCCACCAGCAGAGATAGATCTAGCGGGGGGCTCTTCAACACCGGGGAGCTGTTTTTT.

CDR3 region: CASSETSGEGHEQYF. The CDR3 nucleotides read TGTGCCAGCAGTGAAACTAGCGGGGAGGGCCACGAGCAGTACTTC. The chain carries TRBV6-1 and TRBJ2-7; TRBD2 agrees at 10 bases. This CDR3 spans 15 amino acids. Germline CDR1 and CDR2: MNHNS and SASEGT. V lost 2 bases, J lost 5 bases, and 6 bases stayed unmatched.

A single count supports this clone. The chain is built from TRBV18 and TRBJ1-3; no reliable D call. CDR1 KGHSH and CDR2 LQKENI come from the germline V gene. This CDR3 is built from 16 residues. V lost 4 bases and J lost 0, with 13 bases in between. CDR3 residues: CASSRGGQGSGNTIYF. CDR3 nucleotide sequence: TGTGCCAGCTCACGGGGAGGTCAAGGCTCTGGAAACACCATATATTTT.

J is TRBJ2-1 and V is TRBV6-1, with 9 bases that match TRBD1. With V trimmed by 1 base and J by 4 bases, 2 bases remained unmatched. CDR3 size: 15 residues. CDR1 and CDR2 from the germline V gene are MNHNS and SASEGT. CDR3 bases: TGTGCCAGCAGTGAAGGACAGGGGGGATACAATGAGCAGTTCTTC. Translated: CASSEGQGGYNEQFF.

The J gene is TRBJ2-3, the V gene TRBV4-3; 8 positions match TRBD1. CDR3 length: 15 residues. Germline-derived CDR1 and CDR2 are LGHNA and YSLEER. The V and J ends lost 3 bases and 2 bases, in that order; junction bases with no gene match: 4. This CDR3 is CASSQTGANTDTQYF. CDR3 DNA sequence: TGCGCCAGCAGCCAGACAGGGGCCAACACAGATACGCAGTATTTT.

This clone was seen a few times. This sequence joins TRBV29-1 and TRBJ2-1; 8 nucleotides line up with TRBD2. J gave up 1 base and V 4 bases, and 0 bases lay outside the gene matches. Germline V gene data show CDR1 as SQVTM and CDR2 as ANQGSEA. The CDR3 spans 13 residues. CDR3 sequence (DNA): TGCAGCGTTGGACTAGCGTCCTACAATGAGCAGTTCTTC. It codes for CSVGLASYNEQFF.

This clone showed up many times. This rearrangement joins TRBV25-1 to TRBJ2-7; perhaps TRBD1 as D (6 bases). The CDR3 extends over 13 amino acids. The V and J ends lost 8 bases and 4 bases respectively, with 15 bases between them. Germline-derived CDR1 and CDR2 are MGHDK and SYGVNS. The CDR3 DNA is TGTGCCAGCTGTGGGACATTCTCGTACGAGCAGTACTTC. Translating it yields CASCGTFSYEQYF.

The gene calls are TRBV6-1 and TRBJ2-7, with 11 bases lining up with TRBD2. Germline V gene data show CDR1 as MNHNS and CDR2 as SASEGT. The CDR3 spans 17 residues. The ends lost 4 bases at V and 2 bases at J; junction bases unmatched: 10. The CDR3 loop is CASSVRLAGSTPYEQYF. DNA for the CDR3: TGTGCCAGCAGTGTAAGACTAGCGGGGAGCACTCCCTACGAGCAGTACTTC.

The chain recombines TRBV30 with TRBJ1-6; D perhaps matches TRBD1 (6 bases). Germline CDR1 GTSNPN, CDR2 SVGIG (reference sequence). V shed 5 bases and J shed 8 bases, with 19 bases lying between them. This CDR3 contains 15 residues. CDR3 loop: CAWDPRGRGYSPLHF. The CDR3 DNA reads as TGTGCCTGGGACCCTAGGGGCAGGGGCTATTCACCCCTCCACTTT.

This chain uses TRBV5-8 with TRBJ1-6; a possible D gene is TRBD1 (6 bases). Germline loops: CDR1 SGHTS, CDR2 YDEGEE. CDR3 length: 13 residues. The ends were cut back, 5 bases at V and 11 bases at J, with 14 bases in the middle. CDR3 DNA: TGTGCCAGCAGTCAGGGGTTGCGGACACCCCTCCACTTT. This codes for CASSQGLRTPLHF. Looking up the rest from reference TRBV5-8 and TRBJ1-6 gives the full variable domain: EAGVTQSPTHLIKTRGQQATLRCSPISGHTSVYWYQQALGLGLQFLLWYDEGEERNRGNFPPRFSGRQFPNYSSELNVNALELEDSALYLCASSQGLRTPLHFGNGTRLTVT.

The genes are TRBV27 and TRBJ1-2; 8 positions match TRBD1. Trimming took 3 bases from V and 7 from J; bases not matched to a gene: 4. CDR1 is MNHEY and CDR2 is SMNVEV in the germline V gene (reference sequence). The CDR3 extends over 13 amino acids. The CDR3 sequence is CASSLRQGSGYTF. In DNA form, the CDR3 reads TGTGCCAGCAGTTTGAGACAGGGGAGTGGCTACACCTTC.

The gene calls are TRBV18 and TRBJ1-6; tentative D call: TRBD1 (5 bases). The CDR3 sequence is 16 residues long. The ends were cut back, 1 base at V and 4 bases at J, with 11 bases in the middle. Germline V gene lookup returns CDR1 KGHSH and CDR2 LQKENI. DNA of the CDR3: TGTGCCAGCTCACCACTAGCGGGGGGGTATAATTCACCCCTCCACTTT. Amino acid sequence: CASSPLAGGYNSPLHF.

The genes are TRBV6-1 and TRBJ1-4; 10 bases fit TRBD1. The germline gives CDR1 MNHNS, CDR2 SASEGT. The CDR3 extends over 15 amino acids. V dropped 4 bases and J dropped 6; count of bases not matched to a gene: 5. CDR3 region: CASSAPDRGDEKLFF. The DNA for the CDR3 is TGTGCCAGCAGTGCACCGGACAGGGGGGATGAAAAACTGTTTTTT.

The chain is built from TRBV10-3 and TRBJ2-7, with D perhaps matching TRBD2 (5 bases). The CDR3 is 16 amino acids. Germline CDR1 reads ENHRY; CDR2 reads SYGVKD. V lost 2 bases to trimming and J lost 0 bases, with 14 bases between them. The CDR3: CAISELGVGSSYEQYF. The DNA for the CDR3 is TGTGCCATCAGTGAGCTCGGGGTCGGCAGCTCCTACGAGCAGTACTTC.

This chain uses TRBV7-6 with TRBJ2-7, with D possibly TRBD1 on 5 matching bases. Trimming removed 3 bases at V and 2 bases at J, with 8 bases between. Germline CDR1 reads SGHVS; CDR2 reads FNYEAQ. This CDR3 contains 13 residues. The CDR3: CASSFQGPYEQYF. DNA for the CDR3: TGTGCCAGCAGCTTTCAGGGTCCCTACGAGCAGTACTTC.

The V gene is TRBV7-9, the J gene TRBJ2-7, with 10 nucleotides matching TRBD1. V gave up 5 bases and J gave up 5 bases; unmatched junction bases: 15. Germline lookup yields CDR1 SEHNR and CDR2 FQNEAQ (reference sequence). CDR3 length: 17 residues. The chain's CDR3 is CASSHPLGGQGSNEQYF. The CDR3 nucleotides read TGTGCCAGCAGCCACCCGCTCGGGGGACAGGGGAGTAACGAGCAGTACTTC.

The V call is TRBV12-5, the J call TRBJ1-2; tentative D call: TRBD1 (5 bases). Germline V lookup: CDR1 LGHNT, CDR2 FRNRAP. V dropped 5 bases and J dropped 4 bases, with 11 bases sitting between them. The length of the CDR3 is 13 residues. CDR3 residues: CASGSGTVYGYTF. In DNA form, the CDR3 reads TGTGCTAGTGGTAGCGGGACGGTCTATGGCTACACCTTC.

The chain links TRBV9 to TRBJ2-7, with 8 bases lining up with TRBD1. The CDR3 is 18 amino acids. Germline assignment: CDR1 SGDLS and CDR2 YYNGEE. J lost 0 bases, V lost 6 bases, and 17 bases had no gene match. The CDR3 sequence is CASTRTARPGQVSYEQYF. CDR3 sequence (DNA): TGTGCCAGCACCCGTACTGCTCGTCCGGGACAGGTCTCCTACGAGCAGTACTTC.

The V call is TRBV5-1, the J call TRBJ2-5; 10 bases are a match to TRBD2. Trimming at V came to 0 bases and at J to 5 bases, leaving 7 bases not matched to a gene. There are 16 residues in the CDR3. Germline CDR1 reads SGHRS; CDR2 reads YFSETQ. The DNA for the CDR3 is TGCGCCAGCAGCTTGGCCTTAGCGGGAGGAGGGGAGACCCAGTACTTC. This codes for CASSLALAGGGETQYF.

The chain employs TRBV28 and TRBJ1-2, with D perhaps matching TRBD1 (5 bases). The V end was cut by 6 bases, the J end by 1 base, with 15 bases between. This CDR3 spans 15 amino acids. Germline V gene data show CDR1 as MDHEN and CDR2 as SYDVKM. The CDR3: CASRPTGTLNYGYTF. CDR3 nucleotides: TGTGCCAGCAGACCTACAGGTACCCTTAACTATGGCTACACCTTC.

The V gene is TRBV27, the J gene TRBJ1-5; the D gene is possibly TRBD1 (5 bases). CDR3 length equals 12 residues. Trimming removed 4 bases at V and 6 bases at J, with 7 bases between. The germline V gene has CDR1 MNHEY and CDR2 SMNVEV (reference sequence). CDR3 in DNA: TGTGCCAGCAGTTACACAGGTCAGCCCCAGCATTTT. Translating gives CASSYTGQPQHF.